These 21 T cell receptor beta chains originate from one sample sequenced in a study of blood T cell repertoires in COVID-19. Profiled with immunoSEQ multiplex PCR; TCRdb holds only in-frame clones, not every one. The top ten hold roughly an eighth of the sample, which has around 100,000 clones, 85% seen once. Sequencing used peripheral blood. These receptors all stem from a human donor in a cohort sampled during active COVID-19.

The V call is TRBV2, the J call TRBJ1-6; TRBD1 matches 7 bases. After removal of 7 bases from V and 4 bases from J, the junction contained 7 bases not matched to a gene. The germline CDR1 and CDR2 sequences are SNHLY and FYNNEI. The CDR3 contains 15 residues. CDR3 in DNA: TGTGCCAGCAATCGACAGGGAAATTATAATTCACCCCTCCACTTT. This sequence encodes CASNRQGNYNSPLHF.

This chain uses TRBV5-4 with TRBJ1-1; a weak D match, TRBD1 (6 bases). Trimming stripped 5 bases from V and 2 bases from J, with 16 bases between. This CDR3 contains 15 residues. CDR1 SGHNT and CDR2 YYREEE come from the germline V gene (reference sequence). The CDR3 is CASRRDNFENTEAFF. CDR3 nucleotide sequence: TGTGCCAGCAGGAGGGACAACTTTGAAAACACTGAAGCTTTCTTT.

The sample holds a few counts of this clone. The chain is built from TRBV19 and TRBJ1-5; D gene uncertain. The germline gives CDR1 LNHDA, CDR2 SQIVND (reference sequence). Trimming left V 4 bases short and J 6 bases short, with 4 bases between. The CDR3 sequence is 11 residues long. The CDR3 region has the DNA TGTGCCAGTAGTACTTTTCAGCCCCAGCATTTT. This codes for CASSTFQPQHF. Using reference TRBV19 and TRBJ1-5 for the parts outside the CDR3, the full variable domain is DGGITQSPKYLFRKEGQNVTLSCEQNLNHDAMYWYRQDPGQGLRLIYYSQIVNDFQKGDIAEGYSVSREKKESFPLTVTSAQKNPTAFYLCASSTFQPQHFGDGTRLSIL.

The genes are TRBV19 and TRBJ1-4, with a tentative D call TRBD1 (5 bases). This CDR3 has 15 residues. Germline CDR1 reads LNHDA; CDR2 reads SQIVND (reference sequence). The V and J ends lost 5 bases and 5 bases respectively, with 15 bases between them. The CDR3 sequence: CASSARWGANEKLFF. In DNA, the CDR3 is TGTGCCAGTAGTGCGAGGTGGGGCGCCAATGAAAAACTGTTTTTT.

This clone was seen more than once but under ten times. CDR3: CASSFRGNTEAFF. The CDR3 nucleotides are TGTGCCAGCAGCTTCAGGGGGAACACTGAAGCTTTCTTT. The chain links TRBV7-3 to TRBJ1-1, with D perhaps matching TRBD1 (6 bases). The CDR3 runs 13 residues. Looked up from germline, CDR1 is SGHTA and CDR2 is FQGTGA. Trimming cost V 3 bases and J 1 base, with 6 bases left between them.

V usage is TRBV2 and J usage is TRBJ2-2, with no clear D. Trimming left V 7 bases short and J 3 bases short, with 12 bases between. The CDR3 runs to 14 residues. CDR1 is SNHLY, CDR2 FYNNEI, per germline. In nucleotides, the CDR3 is TGTGCCAGCAACAGTATTCGAGACACCGGGGAGCTGTTTTTT. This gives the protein CASNSIRDTGELFF.

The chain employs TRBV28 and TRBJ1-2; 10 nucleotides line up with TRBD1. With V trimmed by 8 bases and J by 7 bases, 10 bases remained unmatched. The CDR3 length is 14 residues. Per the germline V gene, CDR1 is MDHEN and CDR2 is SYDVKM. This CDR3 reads CASRRQGAPSGYTF. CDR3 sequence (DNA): TGTGCCAGCCGAAGACAGGGGGCGCCATCTGGCTACACCTTC.

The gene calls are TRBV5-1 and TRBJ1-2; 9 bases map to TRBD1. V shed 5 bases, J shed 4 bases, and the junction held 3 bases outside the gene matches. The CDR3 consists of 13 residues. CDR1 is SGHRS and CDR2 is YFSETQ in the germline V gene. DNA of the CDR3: TGCGCCAGCAGAGGGACAGGGCGCTATGGCTACACCTTC. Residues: CASRGTGRYGYTF.

Here the CDR3 reads CASGGITPLHF. In nucleotides, the CDR3 is TGTGCCAGCGGAGGGATTACACCCCTCCACTTT. The rearrangement joins TRBV6-6 to TRBJ1-6; D ambiguous. Trimming removed 8 bases from V and 11 bases from J, with 10 bases in between. CDR3 length: 11 residues. The germline CDR1 and CDR2 sequences are MNHNY and SVGAGI (reference sequence).

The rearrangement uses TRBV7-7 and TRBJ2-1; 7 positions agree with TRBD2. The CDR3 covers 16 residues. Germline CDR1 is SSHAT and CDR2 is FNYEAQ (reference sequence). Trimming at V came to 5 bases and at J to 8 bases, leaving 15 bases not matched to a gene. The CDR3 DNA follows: TGTGCCAGCAGCCCGCAAGCGGGTCCCCGGGGGGATGAGCAGTTCTTC. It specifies CASSPQAGPRGDEQFF.

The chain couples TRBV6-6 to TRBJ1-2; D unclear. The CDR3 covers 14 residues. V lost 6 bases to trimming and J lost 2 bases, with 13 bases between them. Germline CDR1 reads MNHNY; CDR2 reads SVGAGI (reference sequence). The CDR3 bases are TGTGCCAGCAGCCATGGCCTCGGGAACTATGGCTACACCTTC. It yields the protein CASSHGLGNYGYTF.

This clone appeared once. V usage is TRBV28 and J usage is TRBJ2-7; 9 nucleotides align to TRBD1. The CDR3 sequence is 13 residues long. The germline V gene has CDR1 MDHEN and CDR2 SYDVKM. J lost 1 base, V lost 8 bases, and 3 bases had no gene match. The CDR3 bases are TGTGCCAGCTTCGACAGGGGGTCCTACGAGCAGTACTTC. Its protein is CASFDRGSYEQYF. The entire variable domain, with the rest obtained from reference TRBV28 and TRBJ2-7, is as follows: DVKVTQSSRYLVKRTGEKVFLECVQDMDHENMFWYRQDPGLGLRLIYFSYDVKMKEKGDIPEGYSVSREKKERFSLILESASTNQTSMYLCASFDRGSYEQYFGPGTRLTVT.

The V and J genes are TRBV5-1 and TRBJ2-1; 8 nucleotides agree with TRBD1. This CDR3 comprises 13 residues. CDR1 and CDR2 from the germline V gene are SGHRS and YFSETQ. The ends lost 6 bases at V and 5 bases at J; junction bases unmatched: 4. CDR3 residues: CASTQGDNNEQFF. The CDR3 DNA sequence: TGCGCCAGCACACAGGGGGATAACAATGAGCAGTTCTTC. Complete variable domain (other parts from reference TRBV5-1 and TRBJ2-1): KAGVTQTPRYLIKTRGQQVTLSCSPISGHRSVSWYQQTPGQGLQFLFEYFSETQRNKGNFPGRFSGRQFSNSRSEMNVSTLELGDSALYLCASTQGDNNEQFFGPGTRLTVL.

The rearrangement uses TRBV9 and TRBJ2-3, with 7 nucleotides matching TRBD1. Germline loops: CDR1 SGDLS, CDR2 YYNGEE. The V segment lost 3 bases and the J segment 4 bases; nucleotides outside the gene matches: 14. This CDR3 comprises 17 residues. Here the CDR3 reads CASSDHPDRETPDTQYF. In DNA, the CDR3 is TGTGCCAGCAGCGACCACCCCGACAGGGAAACACCAGATACGCAGTATTTT.

CDR3 sequence: CASRHKLAGLYNEQFF. The CDR3 region has the DNA TGCGCCAGCAGGCACAAACTAGCGGGGTTATACAATGAGCAGTTCTTC. This chain connects TRBV23-1 to TRBJ2-1, with 10 bases aligning to TRBD2. TRBV23-1 is an ORF for which the function is uncertain. Germline trimming cut 6 bases from V and 4 bases from J; bases unmatched to any gene: 9. The CDR3 spans 16 residues.

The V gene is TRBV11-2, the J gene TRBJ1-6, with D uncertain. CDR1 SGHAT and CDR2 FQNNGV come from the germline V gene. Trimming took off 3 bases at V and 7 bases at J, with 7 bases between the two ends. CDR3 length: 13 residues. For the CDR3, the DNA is TGTGCCAGCAGCTTGGGCAGCAATTCACCCCTCCACTTT. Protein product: CASSLGSNSPLHF.

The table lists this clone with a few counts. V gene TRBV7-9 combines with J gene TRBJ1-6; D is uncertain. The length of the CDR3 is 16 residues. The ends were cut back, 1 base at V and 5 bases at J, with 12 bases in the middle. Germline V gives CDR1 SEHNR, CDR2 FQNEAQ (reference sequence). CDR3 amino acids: CASSLGGLRDNSPLHF. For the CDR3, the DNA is TGTGCCAGCAGCTTAGGAGGACTCCGCGATAATTCACCCCTCCACTTT.

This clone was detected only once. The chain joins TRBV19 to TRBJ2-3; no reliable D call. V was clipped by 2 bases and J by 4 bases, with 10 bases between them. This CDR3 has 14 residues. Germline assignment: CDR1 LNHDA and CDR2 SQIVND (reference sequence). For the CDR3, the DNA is TGTGCCAGTAGTATACTCGTTAGTGCAGATACGCAGTATTTT. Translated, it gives CASSILVSADTQYF. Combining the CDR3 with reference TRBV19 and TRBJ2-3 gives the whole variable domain DGGITQSPKYLFRKEGQNVTLSCEQNLNHDAMYWYRQDPGQGLRLIYYSQIVNDFQKGDIAEGYSVSREKKESFPLTVTSAQKNPTAFYLCASSILVSADTQYFGPGTRLTVL.

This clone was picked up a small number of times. CDR3 amino acids: CASSYGYEQFF. CDR3 DNA sequence: TGTGCCAGCAGTTACGGCTATGAGCAGTTCTTC. The rearrangement uses TRBV6-2 or TRBV6-3 and TRBJ2-1; D ambiguous. Trimming stripped 2 bases from V and 8 bases from J, with 4 bases between. CDR3 length: 11 residues. Germline V gene lookup returns CDR1 MNHEY and CDR2 SVGEGT.

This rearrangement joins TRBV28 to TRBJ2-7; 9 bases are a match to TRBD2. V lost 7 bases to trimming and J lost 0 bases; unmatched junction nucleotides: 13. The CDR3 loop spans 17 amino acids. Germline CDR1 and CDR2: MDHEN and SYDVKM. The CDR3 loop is CASTSGGFRRYSYEQYF. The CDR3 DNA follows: TGTGCCAGCACAAGCGGGGGGTTCAGAAGATACTCCTACGAGCAGTACTTC.

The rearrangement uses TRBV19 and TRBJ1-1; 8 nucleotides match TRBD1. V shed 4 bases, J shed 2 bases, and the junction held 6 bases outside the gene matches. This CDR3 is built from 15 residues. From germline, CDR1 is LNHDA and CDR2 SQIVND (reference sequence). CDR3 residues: CASSTRQGSNTEAFF. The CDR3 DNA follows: TGTGCCAGTAGTACTAGACAGGGGTCCAACACTGAAGCTTTCTTT.